This TCR beta chain was recovered during a study of blood T cell repertoires in COVID-19 (dated by TCRdb to the early 2020s). Regarding the study in general: Samples covering the acute and convalescent phases of COVID-19 were provided by collaborators in the United States, Italy and Spain. The material from the prospective study consisted of cDNA or gDNA derived from T cells, B-cell-depleted T cells, or PBMCs. The dataset comprised deeply sampled blood TCRbeta repertoires from subjects exposed to, actively infected with, or recovered from COVID-19. The repertoires were made available in a free public database intended to serve as a resource for research on the immune response to SARS-CoV-2. The samples were drawn from the first 160 participants of the ongoing ImmuneRACE study and from 950 to 1,500 subjects provided by 6 global collaborators. The sample metadata nearly always contained a de-identified subject ID, COVID-19 status, age in years and sex. HLA class I and class II types, where available, came from metadata supplied by the sample provider rather than from assay-based typing.

At the junction V is shortened by 5 bases and J by 3 bases, with 10 bases in between. Spanning cysteine to phenylalanine, the CDR3 consists of 14 amino acids. The entry retains the CDR3 DNA only, 42 bases that are in frame from base 1. From the germline V gene, CDR1 is MNHNS and CDR2 is SASEGT. A second Seattle source provided samples from volunteer blood donors who had recovered from COVID-19. Each collaborating institution followed its own protocols to collect whole blood in K2EDTA tubes. Collaborator samples were shipped for TCRbeta analysis as frozen whole blood, isolated PBMCs, or DNA extracted from either sample type. TCRbeta CDR3 regions were amplified from genomic DNA using the immunoSEQ Assay, a bias-controlled multiplex PCR. In the authors' own workflow: Nucleated cell counts per sample were estimated from amplification of reference gene primers within the assay. To quantify the absolute abundance of each unique TCRbeta CDR3 rearrangement, sequence reads were collapsed and filtered. For each sample, productive Simpson clonality was calculated by taking the square root of Simpson's diversity index across productive rearrangements. TCRdb stores this immuneACCESS table with in-frame sequences only. Part of the clones is absent; in the studies checked, under half of the shortfall reflects unresolved V genes, and no reason is known for the rest. V, J and clone size are taken as reported in that table, and D and trimming were inferred from the DNA itself. This sample comprises hundreds of thousands of clones, around 90% of them detected only once. Around 6% of the sample lies in the top ten.

Overall study outcomes, separate from this receptor: The quantity of clinical and demographic metadata differed by source and by participant and was supplied without curation.

In regard to this clone: This receptor's antigen is unknown. There are no base qualities to consult, and no much larger clone falls within one base.

The source material was peripheral blood. The TCR comes from a man aged 55-75 years who had recovered from COVID-19. The chain couples TRBV6-1 to TRBJ2-2; TRBD1 is possibly the D segment (5 matching bases). The CDR3 protein sequence reads: CASSLRQHTGELFF. The DNA is TGTGCCAGCAGTCTCCGACAGCACACCGGGGAGCTGTTTTTT.